This entry lists 13 T cell receptor beta chains sequenced from one sample in a study of molecular identifiers for immune sequencing clone quantification. Each CDR3 protein gets one entry after TCRdb re-called the PCR reads with MiXCR. The data show hundreds of thousands of distinct CDR3 sequences, 25% seen once. The material sequenced was naive CD8+ T cells from blood, with Jurkat cell RNA spiked in. Subset here: FACS-sorted CD8+CD4-CCR7+CD45RA+ naive T cells. The receptor set was obtained from a human donor in good health. Some libraries in this study had Jurkat cell RNA spiked in.

Only a few counts were recorded for this clonotype. The V call is TRBV7-8, the J call TRBJ2-1, with 7 bases that match TRBD1. The CDR3 contains 18 residues. V lost 1 base to trimming and J lost 0 bases; unmatched junction nucleotides: 9. Germline loops: CDR1 SGHVS, CDR2 FQNEAQ. CDR3 sequence: CASSLGGPWDSSYNEQFF. CDR3 nucleotides: TGTGCCAGCAGCTTAGGTGGCCCCTGGGACAGCTCCTACAATGAGCAGTTCTTC.

This clonotype was found a few times. The genes are TRBV7-9 and TRBJ1-2; 8 positions match TRBD1. Trimming at V came to 5 bases and at J to 0 bases, leaving 14 bases not matched to a gene. CDR1 and CDR2 from the germline V gene are SEHNR and FQNEAQ (reference sequence). CDR3 length: 18 amino acids. The CDR3 loop is CASSRQGTHHLTNYGYTF. CDR3 nucleotide sequence: TGTGCCAGCAGCAGACAGGGGACCCACCACTTGACTAACTATGGCTACACCTTC.

The chain employs TRBV27 and TRBJ2-7, with 7 bases aligning to TRBD1. The CDR3 is made up of 15 amino acids. CDR1 and CDR2 (germline): MNHEY, SMNVEV (reference sequence). V lost 4 bases to trimming and J lost 2 bases; unmatched junction nucleotides: 8. The CDR3 here is CASSSHDRAPYEQYF. In DNA, the CDR3 is TGTGCCAGCAGTTCACACGACAGGGCCCCCTACGAGCAGTACTTC.

Many counts were recorded for this clonotype. The chain uses TRBV5-1 and TRBJ2-4; 8 nucleotides align to TRBD1. Germline assignment: CDR1 SGHRS and CDR2 YFSETQ. This CDR3 comprises 15 residues. J gave up 5 bases and V 0 bases, and 4 bases lay outside the gene matches. The chain's CDR3 is CASSLAPGGENIQYF. CDR3 coding DNA: TGCGCCAGCAGCTTGGCACCAGGGGGCGAAAACATTCAGTACTTC.

This clonotype came up many times. The chain couples TRBV25-1 to TRBJ2-3; D not resolved. CDR3 size: 16 residues. Germline assignment: CDR1 MGHDK and CDR2 SYGVNS. V was trimmed by 3 bases and J by 0 bases, leaving 13 bases between them. The CDR3 DNA is TGTGCCAGCAGTGACACATCCCACCCTAGCACAGATACGCAGTATTTT. Translation gives CASSDTSHPSTDTQYF.

This clonotype has only a few counts. The genes are TRBV13 and TRBJ1-1; 7 nucleotides align to TRBD1. CDR3 length: 14 residues. Germline CDR1 and CDR2: PRHDT and FYEKMQ (reference sequence). V dropped 4 bases and J dropped 6; count of bases not matched to a gene: 8. The CDR3 DNA reads as TGTGCCAGCAGCTCAGGGGGTTGGACGGCTGAAGCTTTCTTT. It translates to CASSSGGWTAEAFF.

This clonotype was picked up a small number of times. The V call is TRBV6-2 or TRBV6-3, the J call TRBJ2-7; a possible D gene is TRBD2 (6 bases). Trimming removed 0 bases at V and 5 bases at J, with 11 bases between. Looked up from germline, CDR1 is MNHEY and CDR2 is SVGEGT. The CDR3 loop spans 14 amino acids. CDR3: CASSYSAGFDEQYF. For the CDR3, the DNA is TGTGCCAGCAGTTACTCTGCGGGGTTCGACGAGCAGTACTTC.

This clonotype was observed a single time. The junction differs from germline at one of its ends, possibly a read error. Here the CDR3 DNA reads TGTGCCAGCAATTACTCGGTCCCAGGTCGTAGCAATCCGCCCCAGCATTTT. It specifies CASNYSVPGRSNPPQHF. The chain uses TRBV6-5 and TRBJ1-5; D not certain. CDR1 is MNHEY, CDR2 SVGAGI, per germline. The CDR3 consists of 17 residues.

This clonotype has a count of ten or more. The chain carries TRBV6-5 and TRBJ1-2; D unclear. The germline V gene encodes CDR1 MNHEY and CDR2 SVGAGI. V was cut by 0 bases and J by 4 bases, with 12 bases left in between. The CDR3 spans 15 residues. CDR3 residues: CASSYSGDTLYGYTF. CDR3 coding DNA: TGTGCCAGCAGTTACTCTGGAGACACCCTCTATGGCTACACCTTC.

Many counts were recorded for this clonotype. CDR3 residues: CSVEDLPAGSIKETQYF. CDR3 sequence (DNA): TGCAGCGTTGAAGATCTTCCGGCAGGGTCAATTAAAGAGACCCAGTACTTC. V gene TRBV29-1 combines with J gene TRBJ2-5; D is possibly TRBD1 (5 bases). V lost 0 bases and J 3 bases, leaving 20 bases between the germline ends. The CDR3 runs 17 residues. Germline V gives CDR1 SQVTM, CDR2 ANQGSEA.

There are many counts of this clonotype. J is TRBJ2-7 and V is TRBV28, with D possibly matching TRBD1 (6 bases). V was cut by 5 bases and J by 5 bases, with 7 bases left in between. This CDR3 is 11 amino acids long. Germline-derived CDR1 and CDR2 are MDHEN and SYDVKM. CDR3 amino acids: CASSRTDEQYF. Written as DNA, the CDR3 is TGTGCCAGCAGTCGGACAGACGAGCAGTACTTC. The whole variable domain, filled in from reference TRBV28 and TRBJ2-7, reads DVKVTQSSRYLVKRTGEKVFLECVQDMDHENMFWYRQDPGLGLRLIYFSYDVKMKEKGDIPEGYSVSREKKERFSLILESASTNQTSMYLCASSRTDEQYFGPGTRLTVT.

In its sample, this clonotype was seen a few times. V and J are TRBV12-3 or TRBV12-4 and TRBJ1-5, with unresolved D. The CDR3 covers 16 residues. Trimming left V 6 bases short and J 1 base short, with 16 bases between. CDR3 in DNA: TGTGCCAGCAGCCGACTAATATACCCGAGCAATCAGCCCCAGCATTTT. Its protein product is CASSRLIYPSNQPQHF.

The J gene is TRBJ2-3, the V gene TRBV27; D is undetermined. In germline, CDR1 is MNHEY, CDR2 SMNVEV (reference sequence). This CDR3 has 13 amino acids. The V and J ends lost 4 bases and 1 base respectively, with 6 bases between them. Here the CDR3 DNA reads TGTGCCAGCAGTTGGTCAGGCACAGATACGCAGTATTTT. Its protein is CASSWSGTDTQYF.